The source of this T cell receptor beta chain is a study of cytomegalovirus exposure and HLA in healthy donors. Sequenced by immunoSEQ multiplex PCR; TCRdb stores in-frame clones only, minus some. The data show around 71,000 clones, roughly 94% seen once. Whole-study results and caveats: The study flagged roughly 150 TCR beta chains as cytomegalovirus-associated. Across donors, most TCRs were seen rarely, yet some public ones were widespread.

Comment on this clone: Its antigen remains unidentified.

Germline values: CDR1 SGHAT, CDR2 FQDESV (reference sequence). This CDR3 is 17 amino acids long. V dropped 2 bases and J dropped 5; count of bases not matched to a gene: 13. This TCR derives from a man between 18 and 35 years old in good health and CMV-seropositive. The chain carries TRBV11-1 and TRBJ2-3; TRBD2 agrees at 7 bases. Sequencing was done on a sample of PBMCs. Here the CDR3 DNA reads TGTGCCAGCAGCTTAATGCGTCGGGACTATGGGAGAGATACGCAGTATTTT. Amino acids: CASSLMRRDYGRDTQYF.